These T cell receptor beta chains were read from a single sample in a study of regulatory T cells in long-lasting Graves disease. TCRdb called the multiplex PCR reads again in MiXCR, with one record for every CDR3 protein. Among under 800,000 distinct CDR3 sequences listed, about 15% were seen once. These data were likewise used in another study, on T cells in Graves' hyperthyroidism and ophthalmopathy.

The sequenced sample was peripheral blood mononuclear cells (PBMCs), obtained at new diagnosis, from a patient treated with antithyroid drugs. The receptors derive from a woman under 40 with Graves disease. Each CDR3 is given with its conserved first and last residue. D genes are given only for firm matches. Clone size is not always given. Where it is, it says once, few, many or a class for expanded clones.

v_call	j_call	d_call	clone_size	cdr3_nt	cdr3_aa
TRBV20-1	TRBJ2-4	.	.	TGCAGTGAGGTGTCCGGTCTAGCCAAAAACATTCAGTACTTC	CSEVSGLAKNIQYF
TRBV20-1	TRBJ1-2	.	few	TGCAGTGCTAGTCATCCTGCTGGCTATGGCTACACCTTC	CSASHPAGYGYTF
TRBV7-8	TRBJ1-1	.	.	TGTGCCAGCAGCCATCCGGGGGTGGGTGCGAACACTGAAGCTTTCTTT	CASSHPGVGANTEAFF
TRBV6-5	TRBJ2-7	.	.	TGTGCCAGCAGTTCAAGCCCGGAGAGGGACTACGAGCAGTACTTC	CASSSSPERDYEQYF
TRBV20-1	TRBJ1-2	TRBD1	many	TGCAGTGCTAGAGCCCAGGGACAGGGATCGGTGTTCCATGGCTACACCTTC	CSARAQGQGSVFHGYTF
TRBV27	TRBJ2-7	TRBD1	.	TGTGCCAGCAGTTTACGCAGGGGGCTCGAGCAGTACTTC	CASSLRRGLEQYF
TRBV12-3/TRBV12-4	TRBJ1-1	.	many	TGTGCCAGCATAAGGAAACAAAACACTGAAGCTTTCTTT	CASIRKQNTEAFF
TRBV19	TRBJ2-7	TRBD1	.	TGTGCCAGTAGTATGTCGGGACAGGGTACCTACGAGCAGTACTTC	CASSMSGQGTYEQYF
TRBV5-1	TRBJ2-6	.	few	TGCGCCAGCAGCTTCACGGTGAACCCTGGGGCCAACGTCCTGACTTTC	CASSFTVNPGANVLTF
TRBV7-9	TRBJ1-3	.	few	TGTGCCAGCTCGACCCAAAGCCCTGGAAACACCATATATTTT	CASSTQSPGNTIYF
TRBV13	TRBJ2-3	TRBD1	few	TGTGCCAGCCTCCCGCGGGACAGGGGGATCACAGATACGCAGTATTTT	CASLPRDRGITDTQYF
TRBV11-2	TRBJ2-7	TRBD1	.	TGTGCCAGCAGCTTAGGATACGGACAGGTGGACGAGCAGTACTTC	CASSLGYGQVDEQYF
TRBV2	TRBJ2-7	.	many	TGTGCCAGCAGTGAAGCGCTTGGGGGCATGAGATCCTACGAGCAGTACTTC	CASSEALGGMRSYEQYF
TRBV28	TRBJ2-7	.	many	TGTGCCAGCAGTTTACCCCCCGGAGGAGGGGGCATCCCCTACGAGCAGTACTTC	CASSLPPGGGGIPYEQYF
TRBV28	TRBJ1-6	TRBD1	many	TGTGCCAGCAGCATAGACAGGGTGCGGAATTCACCCCTCCACTTT	CASSIDRVRNSPLHF
TRBV5-1	TRBJ2-7	.	.	TGCGCCAGCAGCTTGGCCGGGAGACGTGATTACGAGCAGTACTTC	CASSLAGRRDYEQYF
TRBV6-1	TRBJ2-7	.	many	TGTGCCAGCAGACACGAGGCTTACTCCTACGAGCAGTACTTC	CASRHEAYSYEQYF
TRBV2	TRBJ2-1	TRBD2	many	TGTGCCAGCAGTGTCGCATCGGGAGGGCCAAGTGAGCAGTTCTTC	CASSVASGGPSEQFF
TRBV20-1	TRBJ2-6	.	few	TGCAGTGCTAGAAACCGTGGAGCGGGCCGCTCTGGGGCCAACGTCCTGACTTTC	CSARNRGAGRSGANVLTF
TRBV19	TRBJ2-2	.	few	TGTGCCAGTAGGATCTCGCCGGGGCCCGGGGAGCTGTTTTTT	CASRISPGPGELFF
TRBV9	TRBJ2-7	.	.	TGTGCCAGCAGCGTAGGTCAGGGGAGTCCTTACTACGAGCAGTACTTC	CASSVGQGSPYYEQYF
TRBV10-3	TRBJ2-7	TRBD1	.	TGTGCCATGGGACAGGGAACCGAGCAGTACTTC	CAMGQGTEQYF
TRBV27	TRBJ1-1	.	.	TGTGCCAGCAGTCCCCTCGGGGGGGTTCACCCTGAAGCTTTCTTT	CASSPLGGVHPEAFF
TRBV28	TRBJ1-5	TRBD1	many	TGTGCCAGCAGCCGAGAAGGGGGCAGACAGCCCCAGCATTTT	CASSREGGRQPQHF
TRBV28	TRBJ2-3	.	many	TGTGCCAGCAGCCAGCCGCCCACAGATACGCAGTATTTT	CASSQPPTDTQYF
TRBV20-1	TRBJ2-7	.	.	TGCAGTGCCAAGGACACGGGACCCTCCTACGAGCAGTACTTC	CSAKDTGPSYEQYF
TRBV7-9	TRBJ2-5	.	many	TGTGCCAGCAGCTTAGGCGGGGGCGGGACGGTTCAAGAGACCCAGTACTTC	CASSLGGGGTVQETQYF
TRBV5-1	TRBJ2-7	TRBD2	.	TGCGCCAGCATGGTCGGCGGGAGTGGAGCCTACGAGCAGTACTTC	CASMVGGSGAYEQYF
TRBV15	TRBJ1-2	.	.	TGTGCCACCAGCAGAGGATACACAGTTACTTATGGCTACACCTTC	CATSRGYTVTYGYTF
TRBV20-1	TRBJ2-4	.	many	TGCAGTGCCACGACCCAGGTGGGAAACATTCAGTACTTC	CSATTQVGNIQYF
TRBV5-1	TRBJ1-1	TRBD1	many	TGCGCCAGCAGCTTGGGACAGGGGAGTGAAGCTTTCTTT	CASSLGQGSEAFF
TRBV18	TRBJ2-5	TRBD1	many	TGTGCCAGCTCACCCGGACAGGGGGCTAAAGAGACCCAGTACTTC	CASSPGQGAKETQYF
TRBV18	TRBJ2-1	.	.	TGTGCCAGCCGCACCGTAGGATTTGGGATCAATGAGCAGTTCTTC	CASRTVGFGINEQFF
TRBV24-1	TRBJ1-2	.	.	TGTGCCACCAGCCAGGGGTGTGGCTACACCTTC	CATSQGCGYTF
TRBV28	TRBJ1-5	.	many	TGTGCCAGCAGTTTTCGGGGGCAGGGAGACCGGAATCAGCCCCAGCATTTT	CASSFRGQGDRNQPQHF
TRBV20-1	TRBJ2-3	.	few	TGCAGTGCTAGAGTGCAGGCGGTACCCGGACGCGGTACGCAGTATTTT	CSARVQAVPGRGTQYF
TRBV20-1	TRBJ1-1	.	few	TGCAGTGCTCCGGTGAACAGGGTACTACGGACTGAAGCTTTCTTT	CSAPVNRVLRTEAFF
TRBV28	TRBJ2-7	.	many	TGTGCCAGCAGCCCAGGGGGCGGGAGTGCTGCGCAGTACTTC	CASSPGGGSAAQYF
TRBV7-2	TRBJ1-6	.	many	TGTGCCAGCAGTTTGGGGAATTCACCCCTCCACTTT	CASSLGNSPLHF
TRBV28	TRBJ1-1	TRBD1	many	TGTGCCAGCAAGGGACAGTTCAGGAGGCGGAACACTGAAGCTTTCTTT	CASKGQFRRRNTEAFF
TRBV10-3	TRBJ1-3	TRBD1	once	TGTGCCATCAGTGAGGACAGGGACTCTGGAAACACCATATATTTT	CAISEDRDSGNTIYF
TRBV20-1	TRBJ1-1	TRBD1	many	TGCAGTGCTAGCCGTCACAGGGGAGGTACGGACACTGAAGCTTTCTTT	CSASRHRGGTDTEAFF
TRBV4-2	TRBJ2-5	.	.	TGTGCCAGCAGCCATCCGGGACAACAAGAGACCCAGTACTTC	CASSHPGQQETQYF
TRBV3-1	TRBJ2-2	TRBD2	.	TGTGCCAGCACTCCCCTTTTGGGGGGGAAACTTAACACCGGGGAGCTGTTTTTT	CASTPLLGGKLNTGELFF
TRBV29-1	TRBJ2-7	.	few	TGCAGCGTTGGGCAGGGTCACTACGAGCAGTACTTC	CSVGQGHYEQYF
TRBV25-1	TRBJ2-1	.	few	TGTGCCAGCAGTGTCCCCGCCGGTTACAATGAGCAGTTCTTC	CASSVPAGYNEQFF
TRBV27	TRBJ1-6	TRBD1	many	TGTGCCAGCAGTTTAAGGGGGCGGTATTCACCCCTCCACTTT	CASSLRGRYSPLHF
TRBV30	TRBJ2-2	.	few	TGTGCCTGGAGAATTCCGGACAGGAACACCGGGGAGCTGTTTTTT	CAWRIPDRNTGELFF
TRBV7-6	TRBJ1-1	.	many	TGTGCCAGCAGCTTAAATCCAGGTTCGGGCACTGAAGCTTTCTTT	CASSLNPGSGTEAFF
TRBV11-2	TRBJ2-5	.	many	TGTGCCAGCAGCACAGCCCGAGTTGAGACCCAGTACTTC	CASSTARVETQYF
TRBV25-1	TRBJ2-3	.	.	TGTGCCAGCAGTGAACTGTTCGTCACAGATACGCAGTATTTT	CASSELFVTDTQYF
TRBV12-3/TRBV12-4	TRBJ2-3	.	many	TGTGCCAGCAGTTCTGACGGAGTGGGGAGACTAAGCACAGATACGCAGTATTTT	CASSSDGVGRLSTDTQYF
TRBV7-3	TRBJ1-5	.	many	TGTGCCAGCAGCCCATCGGGTCAGGAGCCCCAGCATTTT	CASSPSGQEPQHF
TRBV20-1	TRBJ2-5	TRBD2	.	TGCAGTGCCGAAACCGGACTAGCGGGTTTACAAGAGACCCAGTACTTC	CSAETGLAGLQETQYF
TRBV6-2/TRBV6-3	TRBJ2-7	.	many	TGTGCCAGCTATTGCTTGGTGGAAGACTACGAGCAGTACTTC	CASYCLVEDYEQYF